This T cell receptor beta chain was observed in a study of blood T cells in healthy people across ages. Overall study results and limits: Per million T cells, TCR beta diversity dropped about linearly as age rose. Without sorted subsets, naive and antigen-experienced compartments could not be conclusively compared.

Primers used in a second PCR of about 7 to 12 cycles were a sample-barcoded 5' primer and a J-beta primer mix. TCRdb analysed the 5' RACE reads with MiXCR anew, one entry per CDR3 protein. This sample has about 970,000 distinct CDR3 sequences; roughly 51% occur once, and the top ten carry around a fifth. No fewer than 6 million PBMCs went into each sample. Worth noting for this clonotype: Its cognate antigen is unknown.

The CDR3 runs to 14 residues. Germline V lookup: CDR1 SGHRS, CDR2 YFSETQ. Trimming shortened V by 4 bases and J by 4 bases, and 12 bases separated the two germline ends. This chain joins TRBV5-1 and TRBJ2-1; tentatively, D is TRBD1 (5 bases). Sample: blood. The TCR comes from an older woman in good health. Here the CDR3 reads CASSPWTTYNEQFF. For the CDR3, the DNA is TGCGCCAGCAGCCCGTGGACAACGTACAATGAGCAGTTCTTC.